This entry describes one TCR beta chain. CDR3 size: 15 residues. CDR1 and CDR2 from the germline V gene are KGHDR and SFDVKD. Trimming took off 3 bases at V and 2 bases at J, with 12 bases between the two ends. Some clones are missing from TCRdb's copy, which holds only in-frame ones; the method was immunoSEQ multiplex PCR. This sample has 150,000 or so clones, with about nine tenths found just once. This sample stems from a study of blood T cell repertoires in COVID-19. Turning to the study itself: Nucleic acid was either cDNA or gDNA, and it came from T cells, B-cell-depleted T cells, or PBMCs.

The clonotype comes from a woman in her 40s who had been exposed to COVID-19. The chain joins TRBV24-1 to TRBJ2-5; D unresolved. The specimen sequenced was PBMCs or T cells enriched from blood (not recorded which). CDR3 nucleotide sequence: TGTGCCACCAGTGATGGAGTGAGCCTTCAAGAGACCCAGTACTTC. This encodes CATSDGVSLQETQYF.